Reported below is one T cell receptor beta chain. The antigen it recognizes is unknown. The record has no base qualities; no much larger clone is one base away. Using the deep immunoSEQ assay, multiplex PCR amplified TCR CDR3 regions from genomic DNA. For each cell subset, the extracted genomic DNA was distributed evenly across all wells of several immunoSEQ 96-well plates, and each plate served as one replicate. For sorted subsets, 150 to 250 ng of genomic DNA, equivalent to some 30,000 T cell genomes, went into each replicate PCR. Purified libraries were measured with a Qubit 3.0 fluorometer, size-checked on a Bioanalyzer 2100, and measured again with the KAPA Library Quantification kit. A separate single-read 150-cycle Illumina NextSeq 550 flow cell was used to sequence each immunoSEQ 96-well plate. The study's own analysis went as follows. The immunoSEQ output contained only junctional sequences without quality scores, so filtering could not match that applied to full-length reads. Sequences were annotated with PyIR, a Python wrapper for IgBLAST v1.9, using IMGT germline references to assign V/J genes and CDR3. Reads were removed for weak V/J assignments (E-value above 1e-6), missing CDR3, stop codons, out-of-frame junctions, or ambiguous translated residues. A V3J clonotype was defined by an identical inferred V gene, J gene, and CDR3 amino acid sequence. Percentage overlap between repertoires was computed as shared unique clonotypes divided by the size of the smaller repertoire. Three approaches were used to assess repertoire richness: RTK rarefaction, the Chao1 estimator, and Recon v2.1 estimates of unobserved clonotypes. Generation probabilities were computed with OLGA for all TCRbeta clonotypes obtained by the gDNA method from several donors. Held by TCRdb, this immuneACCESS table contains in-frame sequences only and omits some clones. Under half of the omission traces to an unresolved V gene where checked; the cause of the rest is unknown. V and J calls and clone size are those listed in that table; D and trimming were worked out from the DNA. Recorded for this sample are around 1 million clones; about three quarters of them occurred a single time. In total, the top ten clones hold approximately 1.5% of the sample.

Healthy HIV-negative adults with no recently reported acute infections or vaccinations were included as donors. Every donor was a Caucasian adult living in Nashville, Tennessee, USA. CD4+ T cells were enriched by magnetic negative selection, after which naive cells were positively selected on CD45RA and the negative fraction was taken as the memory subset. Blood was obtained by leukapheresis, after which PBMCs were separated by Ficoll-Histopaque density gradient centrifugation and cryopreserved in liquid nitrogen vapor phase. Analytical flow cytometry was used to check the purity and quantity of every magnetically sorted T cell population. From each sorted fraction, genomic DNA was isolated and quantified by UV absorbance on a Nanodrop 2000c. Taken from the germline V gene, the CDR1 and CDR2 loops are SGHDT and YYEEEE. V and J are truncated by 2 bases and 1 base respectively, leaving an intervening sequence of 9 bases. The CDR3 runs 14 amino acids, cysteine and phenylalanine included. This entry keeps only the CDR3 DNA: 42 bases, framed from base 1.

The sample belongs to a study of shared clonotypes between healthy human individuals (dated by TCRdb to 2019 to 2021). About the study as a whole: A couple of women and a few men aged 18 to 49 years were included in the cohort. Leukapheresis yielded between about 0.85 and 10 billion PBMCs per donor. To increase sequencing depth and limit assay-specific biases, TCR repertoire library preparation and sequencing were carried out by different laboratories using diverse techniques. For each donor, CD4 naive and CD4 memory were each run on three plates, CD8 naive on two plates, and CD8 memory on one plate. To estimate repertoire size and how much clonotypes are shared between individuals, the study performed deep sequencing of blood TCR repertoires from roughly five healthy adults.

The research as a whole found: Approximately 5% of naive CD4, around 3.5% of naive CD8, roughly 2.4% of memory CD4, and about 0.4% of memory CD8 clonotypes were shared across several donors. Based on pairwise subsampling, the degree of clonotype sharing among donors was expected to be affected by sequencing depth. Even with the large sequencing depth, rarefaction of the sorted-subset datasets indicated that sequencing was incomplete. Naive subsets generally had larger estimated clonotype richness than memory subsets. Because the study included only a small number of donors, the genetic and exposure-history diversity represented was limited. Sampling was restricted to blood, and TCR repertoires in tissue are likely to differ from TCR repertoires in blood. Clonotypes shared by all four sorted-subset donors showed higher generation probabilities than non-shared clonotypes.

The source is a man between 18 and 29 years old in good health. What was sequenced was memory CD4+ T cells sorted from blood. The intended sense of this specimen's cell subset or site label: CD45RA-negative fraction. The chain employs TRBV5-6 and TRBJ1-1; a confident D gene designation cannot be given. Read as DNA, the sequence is TGTGCCAGCAGCTTACAGAGAAAGAACACTGAAGCTTTCTTT. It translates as CASSLQRKNTEAFF.